The rows below give T cell receptor beta chains drawn from one sample of a study of T cell changes during pregnancy in multiple sclerosis. Repertoires were generated with immunoSEQ multiplex PCR, while TCRdb's copy carries only in-frame clones and drops some. The sample has 25,000 to 30,000 clones; about 93% are singletons. The sample in question was CD4+ T cells from peripheral blood mononuclear cells, obtained after pregnancy. Every receptor here comes from a female donor with multiple sclerosis, enrolled in a pregnancy study. The CDR3 runs from the conserved cysteine through the conserved F or W. The D gene is left open where the match is weak. Expanded clones get a size class; other rows say once, few or many, or leave the size out.

>TRBV6-5|NA|TRBJ1-3|NA
CASSYSRQHAGNTIYF
TGTGCCAGCAGTTACTCGAGGCAGCACGCGGGAAACACCATATATTTT
>TRBV7-2|TRBD1|TRBJ1-4|NA
CASSPLRGTGRREKLFF
TGTGCCAGCAGCCCACTTAGAGGGACAGGGCGCAGGGAAAAACTGTTTTTT
>TRBV5-1|TRBD1|TRBJ1-4|NA
CASSLDGTGGGEKLFF
TGCGCCAGCAGCTTGGATGGGACAGGGGGAGGTGAAAAACTGTTTTTT
>TRBV6-5|NA|TRBJ1-6|NA
CASSPGSSYNSPLHF
TGTGCCAGCAGCCCAGGAAGCTCCTATAATTCACCCCTCCACTTT
>TRBV19|NA|TRBJ2-7|NA
CASSPQGGNEQYF
TGTGCCAGTAGTCCCCAGGGTGGTAACGAGCAGTACTTC
>TRBV5-1|NA|TRBJ2-7|NA
CASSPGLSWDEQYF
TGCGCCAGCAGCCCAGGACTATCGTGGGACGAGCAGTACTTC
>TRBV7-9|NA|TRBJ2-1|NA
CASSLGQISSYNEQFF
TGTGCCAGCAGCTTAGGGCAGATAAGCTCCTACAATGAGCAGTTCTTC
>TRBV18|NA|TRBJ1-1|NA
CASSGAGSTEAFF
TGTGCCAGCTCAGGAGCAGGGTCCACTGAAGCTTTCTTT
>TRBV19|NA|TRBJ2-5|NA
CASSMGTGKETQYF
TGTGCCAGTAGTATGGGCACAGGGAAGGAGACCCAGTACTTC
>TRBV7-2|TRBD1|TRBJ2-7|NA
CASSYLPGQQTYEQYF
TGTGCCAGCAGTTACCTCCCGGGACAGCAAACCTACGAGCAGTACTTC
>TRBV18|NA|TRBJ1-2|NA
CASLAGAEYGYTF
TGTGCCAGCTTGGCCGGTGCGGAATATGGCTACACCTTC
>TRBV19|TRBD1|TRBJ1-4|NA
CASTNRQGAGRLFF
TGTGCCAGTACCAACAGACAGGGGGCCGGTCGGCTGTTTTTT
>TRBV11-3|TRBD1|TRBJ2-1|NA
CASSLSGQGGNEQFF
TGTGCCAGCAGCTTATCAGGACAGGGGGGGAATGAGCAGTTCTTC
>TRBV11-2|NA|TRBJ1-1|NA
CASSPHLMSEAFF
TGTGCCAGCAGCCCCCACTTAATGTCTGAAGCTTTCTTT
>TRBV18|NA|TRBJ1-2|NA
CASSPSQGNYGYTF
TGTGCCAGCTCACCCTCACAGGGTAACTATGGCTACACCTTC
>TRBV5-1|TRBD1|TRBJ1-1|NA
CASSGGTGGYTEAFF
TGCGCCAGCAGCGGGGGGACAGGGGGCTACACTGAAGCTTTCTTT
>TRBV7-3|NA|TRBJ1-2|NA
CASSQDSNYGYTF
TGTGCCAGCAGCCAAGACAGTAACTATGGCTACACCTTC
>TRBV6-4|TRBD2|TRBJ2-1|NA
CASSDSTTSGSLGNEQFF
TGTGCCAGCAGTGACTCGACGACTAGCGGGAGTCTGGGTAATGAGCAGTTCTTC
>TRBV28|TRBD1|TRBJ1-1|NA
CASSRRQGNTEAFF
TGTGCCAGCAGCCGCCGACAGGGGAACACTGAAGCTTTCTTT
>TRBV7-2|NA|TRBJ2-3|NA
CASSHFSTDTQYF
TGTGCCAGCAGCCATTTTAGCACAGATACGCAGTATTTT
>TRBV5-4|NA|TRBJ2-6|NA
CASSLSMWTAFSGANVLTF
TGTGCCAGCAGCTTGAGTATGTGGACAGCTTTCTCTGGGGCCAACGTCCTGACTTTC
>TRBV19|TRBD1|TRBJ2-3|NA
CASSERTGGITDTQYF
TGTGCCAGTAGTGAGCGGACAGGGGGGATCACAGATACGCAGTATTTT
>TRBV7-8|NA|TRBJ1-5|NA
CASSLTGPQHF
TGTGCCAGCAGCTTAACAGGGCCCCAGCATTTT
>TRBV6-1|NA|TRBJ2-5|NA
CASSEAIGGGQETQYF
TGTGCCAGCAGTGAAGCGATAGGTGGCGGCCAAGAGACCCAGTACTTC
>TRBV7-9|TRBD2|TRBJ2-6|NA
CASSSGGIPGANVLTF
TGTGCCAGCAGCTCCGGGGGGATTCCTGGGGCCAACGTCCTGACTTTC
>TRBV7-2|NA|TRBJ1-5|NA
CASSLQANNQPQHF
TGTGCCAGCAGCTTACAGGCTAACAATCAGCCCCAGCATTTT
>TRBV28|NA|TRBJ2-1|NA
CASSFAPGYNEQFF
TGTGCCAGCAGTTTTGCACCGGGCTACAATGAGCAGTTCTTC
>TRBV27|TRBD1|TRBJ1-4|NA
CASSSTGAVSKLFF
TGTGCCAGCAGCTCGACAGGGGCAGTTTCAAAACTGTTTTTT
>TRBV19|TRBD1|TRBJ1-5|NA
CASTAGRGNQPQHF
TGTGCCAGTACTGCCGGCAGGGGGAATCAGCCCCAGCATTTT
>TRBV2|NA|TRBJ2-3|NA
CASSYLSGTDTQYF
TGTGCCAGCAGTTACCTTAGCGGCACAGATACGCAGTATTTT
>TRBV6-5|NA|TRBJ2-7|NA
CASSRPTGQSYEQYF
TGTGCCAGCAGTAGGCCCACCGGACAGTCCTACGAGCAGTACTTC
>TRBV6-5|NA|TRBJ2-1|NA
CASREQGFYYNEQFF
TGTGCCAGCAGAGAGCAGGGCTTTTACTACAATGAGCAGTTCTTC
>TRBV5-1|NA|TRBJ1-1|NA
CASSLGQKNTEAFF
TGCGCCAGCAGCTTGGGGCAAAAGAACACTGAAGCTTTCTTT
>TRBV30|NA|TRBJ1-2|once
CAFGSFKRQYGYTF
TGTGCCTTTGGGAGTTTCAAGCGTCAATATGGCTACACCTTC
>TRBV18|NA|TRBJ2-1|NA
CASSPGDRYNEQFF
TGTGCCAGCTCACCGGGAGACAGGTACAATGAGCAGTTCTTC
>TRBV5-1|NA|TRBJ2-5|NA
CASRPGSTETQYF
TGCGCCAGCCGCCCGGGGAGTACAGAGACCCAGTACTTC
>TRBV19|NA|TRBJ1-5|NA
CASRDNLGNQPQHF
TGTGCCAGTAGGGACAACTTGGGCAATCAGCCCCAGCATTTT
>TRBV11-3|TRBD2|TRBJ2-7|NA
CASSILAGDEQYF
TGTGCCAGCAGCATACTAGCGGGAGACGAGCAGTACTTC
>TRBV30|TRBD1|TRBJ1-2|NA
CAWSVHLDRVGGYTF
TGTGCCTGGAGTGTCCACCTGGACAGGGTGGGGGGCTACACCTTC
>TRBV4-3|TRBD1|TRBJ2-5|NA
CASSQYDRGLGETQYF
TGCGCCAGCAGCCAATATGACAGGGGGCTAGGGGAGACCCAGTACTTC
>TRBV7-6|TRBD2|TRBJ2-3|NA
CASSLSGDTDTQYF
TGTGCCAGCAGCCTTAGCGGGGACACAGATACGCAGTATTTT
>TRBV7-6|NA|TRBJ2-7|NA
CASSLVRRFSYEQYF
TGTGCCAGCAGCTTAGTACGGCGGTTCTCCTACGAGCAGTACTTC
>TRBV2|NA|TRBJ2-1|NA
CASAARDEQFF
TGTGCCAGCGCAGCGAGGGATGAGCAGTTCTTC
>TRBV7-3|NA|TRBJ1-2|once
CASSPGQNYGYTF
TGTGCCAGCAGCCCCGGACAGAACTATGGCTACACCTTC
>TRBV6-5|NA|TRBJ1-3|NA
CASSFDSNSGNTIYF
TGTGCCAGCAGTTTCGACAGCAACTCTGGAAACACCATATATTTT
>TRBV27|TRBD1|TRBJ2-4|NA
CASRALDRGLAKNIQYF
TGTGCCAGCAGGGCCCTAGACAGGGGTTTAGCCAAAAACATTCAGTACTTC
>TRBV7-9|TRBD1|TRBJ2-7|NA
CASSSRDRGPEQYF
TGTGCCAGCAGCTCGCGGGACAGGGGGCCCGAGCAGTACTTC
>TRBV29-1|NA|TRBJ2-3|NA
CSVVSQYTDTQYF
TGCAGCGTTGTTTCACAGTACACAGATACGCAGTATTTT
>TRBV4-3|NA|TRBJ2-1|once
CASSQSSDSYNEQFF
TGCGCCAGCAGCCAATCGTCGGACAGTTACAATGAGCAGTTCTTC